The next 24 T cell receptor beta chains were all read from a single sample in a study of blood T cell repertoires in COVID-19. Using immunoSEQ multiplex PCR, the repertoire was profiled, and TCRdb retains in-frame clones only, with some absent. Of some 220,000 clones listed, 83% are singletons. Sample: peripheral blood. These receptors came from a human donor in a cohort sampled during active COVID-19.

The rearrangement joins TRBV28 to TRBJ1-2; possible D gene TRBD1, 5 bases. The V gene lost 2 bases and the J gene lost 0 bases, with 7 bases spanning the gap. Germline CDR1 MDHEN, CDR2 SYDVKM. The CDR3 loop spans 14 amino acids. CDR3 DNA: TGTGCCAGCAGTTTAGGAGGGGCTAACTATGGCTACACCTTC. This gives the protein CASSLGGANYGYTF.

Worth noting for this clone: The germline gene is not matched at one end of the junction; a read error may be the cause. V and J are TRBV3-1 (or the pseudogene TRBV3-2) and TRBJ2-1, with TRBD2 matching 13 bases. The germline V gene encodes CDR1 LGHDT and CDR2 YNNKEL (reference sequence). This CDR3 has 16 residues. CDR3 nucleotides: TGTGCCAGCAGCCAAGATCCGGGACTAGCGGGGAATGTGCAGTTCTTC. It is translated as CASSQDPGLAGNVQFF.

CDR3 loop: CASRRGQNTEAFF. The CDR3 DNA is TGCGCCAGCAGGAGGGGACAGAACACTGAAGCTTTCTTT. V is TRBV10-1 and J is TRBJ1-1; possible D gene TRBD1, 6 bases. The CDR3 is 13 amino acids. Trimming shortened V by 6 bases and J by 1 base, and 9 bases separated the two germline ends. Germline CDR1 WNHNN, CDR2 SYGVQD (reference sequence).

The genes are TRBV29-1 and TRBJ2-1; 12 bases are shared with TRBD2. V lost 7 bases, J lost 0 bases, and 13 bases stayed unmatched. CDR1 SQVTM and CDR2 ANQGSEA come from the germline V gene. There are 18 residues in the CDR3. The CDR3 DNA reads as TGCAGCGCTACGACCACTAGCGGGAGGCCCAGCTCCTACAATGAGCAGTTCTTC. Protein product: CSATTTSGRPSSYNEQFF.

The J gene is TRBJ2-6, the V gene TRBV28, with 8 positions matching TRBD1. The CDR3 consists of 18 residues. J gave up 1 base and V 2 bases, and 7 bases lay outside the gene matches. Germline assignment: CDR1 MDHEN and CDR2 SYDVKM. CDR3 loop: CASSLIAGGLSGANVLTF. CDR3 sequence (DNA): TGTGCCAGCAGTTTAATCGCAGGGGGCTTGTCTGGGGCCAACGTCCTGACTTTC.

This chain links TRBV20-1 with TRBJ2-7; 8 bases agree with TRBD2. Trimming at V came to 3 bases and at J to 0 bases, leaving 1 base not matched to a gene. The germline gives CDR1 DFQATT, CDR2 SNEGSKA (reference sequence). The CDR3 loop spans 13 amino acids. CDR3 coding DNA: TGCAGTGCTAGTAGCGGGGACTCCTACGAGCAGTACTTC. Protein sequence: CSASSGDSYEQYF.

This clone was seen a few times. The chain couples TRBV11-2 to TRBJ1-1; TRBD1 might be the D (5 bases). Germline values: CDR1 SGHAT, CDR2 FQNNGV. V was clipped by 8 bases and J by 2 bases, with 12 bases between them. The length of the CDR3 is 13 residues. Here the CDR3 DNA reads TGTGCCAGCGCAAGACAGCTCAACACTGAAGCTTTCTTT. It encodes CASARQLNTEAFF.

This chain connects TRBV7-2 to TRBJ2-3; D gene uncertain. The CDR3 totals 12 residues. Trimming shortened V by 3 bases and J by 7 bases, and 8 bases separated the two germline ends. Germline CDR1 and CDR2: SGHTA and FQGNSA. CDR3 in amino acids: CASSFSEYTQYF. DNA of the CDR3: TGTGCCAGCAGCTTCTCCGAGTATACGCAGTATTTT. Full variable domain (remainder filled in from reference TRBV7-2 and TRBJ2-3): GAGVSQSPSNKVTEKGKDVELRCDPISGHTALYWYRQSLGQGLEFLIYFQGNSAPDKSGLPSDRFSAERTGGSVSTLTIQRTQQEDSAVYLCASSFSEYTQYFGPGTRLTVL.

This clone was seen ten or more times. The chain couples TRBV7-6 to TRBJ2-1; tentative D call: TRBD1 (5 bases). CDR3 size: 14 residues. Germline CDR1 and CDR2: SGHVS and FNYEAQ. The CDR3 reads CASSPSRVHNEQFF. The CDR3 DNA follows: TGTGCTTCCAGCCCCTCCAGGGTCCACAATGAGCAGTTCTTC.

The chain joins TRBV5-1 to TRBJ2-5; the match to TRBD1 covers 11 bases. V was pared by 3 bases and J by 3 bases, with 4 bases of the junction left unmatched. The CDR3 has 15 amino acids. Germline V CDR1 and CDR2: SGHRS, YFSETQ. This chain's CDR3 is CASSSGTGGKETQYF. The CDR3 nucleotides are TGCGCCAGCAGCTCAGGGACAGGGGGAAAAGAGACCCAGTACTTC.

CDR3 nucleotides: TGCGCCAGCAGCTTGGTAGGATTGGGACTAGCGGGTAGCACAGATACGCAGTATTTT. The encoded protein is CASSLVGLGLAGSTDTQYF. The chain has TRBV5-1 and TRBJ2-3; 12 bases map to TRBD2. In germline, CDR1 is SGHRS, CDR2 YFSETQ. The CDR3 is 19 residues long. After removal of 0 bases from V and 0 bases from J, the junction contained 8 bases not matched to a gene. The complete variable domain, with remaining parts taken from reference TRBV5-1 and TRBJ2-3, reads KAGVTQTPRYLIKTRGQQVTLSCSPISGHRSVSWYQQTPGQGLQFLFEYFSETQRNKGNFPGRFSGRQFSNSRSEMNVSTLELGDSALYLCASSLVGLGLAGSTDTQYFGPGTRLTVL.

The chain joins TRBV7-9 to TRBJ2-2, with TRBD1 matching 7 bases. Germline V lookup: CDR1 SEHNR, CDR2 FQNEAQ (reference sequence). The J segment lost 0 bases and the V segment lost 5 bases, leaving 3 bases of the junction unmatched. The CDR3 is made up of 15 amino acids. The DNA for the CDR3 is TGTGCCAGCAGCGTTACAGGGGCGAACACCGGGGAGCTGTTTTTT. It specifies CASSVTGANTGELFF.

This clone was seen only once. This chain links TRBV7-8 with TRBJ2-1, with TRBD2 identical over 13 bases. The CDR3 contains 18 residues. J was trimmed by 0 bases and V by 5 bases; bases with no gene match: 7. Per germline, CDR1 SGHVS and CDR2 FQNEAQ. The DNA of the CDR3 is TGTGCCAGCAGCCCTGGACTAGCGGGGGCGAGCTCCTACAATGAGCAGTTCTTC. Its protein is CASSPGLAGASSYNEQFF.

The sample holds one count of this clone. This chain connects TRBV7-9 to TRBJ2-6; tentative D call: TRBD2 (6 bases). Germline CDR1 SEHNR, CDR2 FQNEAQ (reference sequence). CDR3 length: 18 residues. The V end was cut by 2 bases, the J end by 2 bases, with 16 bases between. The CDR3 DNA reads TGTGCCAGCAGCTTATGGAGGGGAGGAGTGACTGGGGCCAACGTCCTGACTTTC. Translation: CASSLWRGGVTGANVLTF.

V is TRBV10-2 and J is TRBJ2-2, with 10 bases aligning to TRBD1. Germline trimming cut 0 bases from V and 6 bases from J; bases unmatched to any gene: 10. The CDR3 has 18 residues. Germline values: CDR1 WSHSY, CDR2 SAAADI. The CDR3 DNA is TGCGCCAGCAGTGAGTCGACAGCGGACAGGGGGTCGGCCGGGGAGCTGTTTTTT. Translated: CASSESTADRGSAGELFF.

This chain uses TRBV6-5 with TRBJ1-5; D unresolved. This CDR3 spans 15 amino acids. Trimming left V 7 bases short and J 0 bases short, with 13 bases between. Germline loops: CDR1 MNHEY, CDR2 SVGAGI. The CDR3, as DNA: TGTGCCAGCACCCCCGGACTATATAGCAATCAGCCCCAGCATTTT. This translates into CASTPGLYSNQPQHF.

The CDR3 loop reads CASSQDTGFNQPQHF. The CDR3 DNA is TGTGCCAGCAGCCAAGATACCGGTTTCAATCAGCCCCAGCATTTT. The genes are TRBV4-2 and TRBJ1-5; D unclear. The CDR3 covers 15 residues. Germline V lookup: CDR1 LGHNA, CDR2 YNFKEQ. V was shortened by 0 bases and J by 3 bases, with 9 bases between the two germline ends.

This clone was found a few times. The chain has TRBV14 and TRBJ2-2; 7 nucleotides agree with TRBD1. The CDR3 has 16 residues. Germline V lookup: CDR1 SGHDN, CDR2 FVKESK. Unmatched junction bases numbered 9, after V lost 4 bases and J lost 4 bases. CDR3 bases: TGTGCCAGCAGCCTAAGACAGGGCTTCGTCACCGGGGAGCTGTTTTTT. It encodes CASSLRQGFVTGELFF.

The chain joins TRBV10-3 to TRBJ2-7; maybe TRBD2 (5 bases). The CDR3 covers 12 residues. Germline V gene data show CDR1 as ENHRY and CDR2 as SYGVKD. V shed 6 bases and J shed 2 bases, with 8 bases lying between them. CDR3 bases: TGTGCCATCAGGGACTGGGCCTACGAGCAGTACTTC. Its translation: CAIRDWAYEQYF.

V and J are TRBV3-1 (or the pseudogene TRBV3-2) and TRBJ2-7; TRBD2 agrees at 9 bases. Trimming at V came to 6 bases and at J to 0 bases, leaving 3 bases not matched to a gene. Germline CDR1 LGHDT, CDR2 YNNKEL (reference sequence). This CDR3 is built from 14 residues. The CDR3 nucleotides are TGTGCCAGCAGGCTAGCGGGGTCCTCCTACGAGCAGTACTTC. As protein: CASRLAGSSYEQYF.

The chain joins TRBV10-1 to TRBJ1-6, with D maybe TRBD1 (5 bases). This CDR3 comprises 13 residues. With 6 bases removed from V and 8 bases from J, the gap between germline ends came to 11 bases. CDR1 and CDR2 (germline): WNHNN, SYGVQD (reference sequence). DNA for the CDR3: TGCGCCAGCAGGACGGACATTGATTCACCCCTCCACTTT. It codes for CASRTDIDSPLHF.

The chain employs TRBV20-1 and TRBJ2-7; TRBD2 aligns across 8 bases. CDR1 DFQATT and CDR2 SNEGSKA come from the germline V gene (reference sequence). V gave up 3 bases and J gave up 0 bases; unmatched junction bases: 7. CDR3 length equals 15 residues. The DNA for the CDR3 is TGCAGTGCTAGTAGCGGGACTAGTATCTCCTACGAGCAGTACTTC. This codes for CSASSGTSISYEQYF.

J is TRBJ2-1 and V is TRBV5-8, with D tentatively TRBD1 (5 bases). The V and J ends lost 2 bases and 12 bases respectively, with 18 bases between them. CDR1 SGHTS and CDR2 YDEGEE come from the germline V gene. The CDR3 spans 14 residues. The CDR3 DNA reads as TGTGCCAGCAGCTTATCCGCAGGGCGGCAGGGGCAGTTCTTC. This translates into CASSLSAGRQGQFF.

The CDR3 spells CASSPPGVTGAYEQYF. DNA for the CDR3: TGTGCCAGCTCACCACCGGGGGTGACAGGGGCCTACGAGCAGTACTTC. The chain employs TRBV18 and TRBJ2-7, with 8 bases lining up with TRBD1. In germline, CDR1 is KGHSH, CDR2 LQKENI. The V gene end was trimmed by 0 bases and the J gene end by 2 bases; junction bases not matched to a gene: 6. The CDR3 length is 16 residues. The variable domain in full, with the rest retrieved from reference TRBV18 and TRBJ2-7, is NAGVMQNPRHLVRRRGQEARLRCSPMKGHSHVYWYRQLPEEGLKFMVYLQKENIIDESGMPKERFSAEFPKEGPSILRIQQVVRGDSAAYFCASSPPGVTGAYEQYFGPGTRLTVT.